Reported below is one T cell receptor beta chain. Its target is unknown. These data come from a study of OX40 agonist ivuxolimab in advanced cancers. For the study at large: Ivuxolimab, an agonistic anti-OX40 (CD134) antibody, was given to patients. Study conclusions and caveats: The study did not work out the antigen specificity of the expanded peripheral T cells. There were also nonresponders showing low normalized T-cell clonal expansion. More expanded clones were seen, on average, in CD8+ T cells than in CD4+.

V lost 10 bases to trimming and J lost 0 bases, with 13 bases between them. The CDR3 loop spans 14 amino acids. Germline-derived CDR1 and CDR2 are SGHAT and FQNNGV. Produced via immunoSEQ multiplex PCR; TCRdb's table is partial and in-frame only. The sample lists over 70,000 clones, more than 80% occurring once. Specimen: CD4+ or CD8+ T cells sorted from blood, collected in a trial of the OX40 agonist ivuxolimab. This clonotype originated in an adult with an advanced solid tumor such as melanoma, head and neck, liver or kidney cancer. The V and J genes are TRBV11-2 and TRBJ2-1, with D uncertain. For the CDR3, the DNA is TGTGCCACACAATTCGCACTCTCCTACAATGAGCAGTTCTTC. It translates to CATQFALSYNEQFF.